One T cell receptor beta chain is described in this entry. The antigen is unknown. These data come from a study of cytomegalovirus exposure and HLA in healthy donors. Study-level findings and limits: V- and J-gene trimming of TCR beta was linked (in a later analysis) to a missense DCLRE1C variant. An analysis that was carried out later associated some 17,000 TCR beta sequences with HLA alleles at 0.05 false discovery rate. Cytomegalovirus status was reportedly diagnosed by the classifier with high specificity and sensitivity. Prior analysis indicated that the majority of TCR beta V segments exhibited productivity approximately 87% or approximately 30% of the time.

Amplification used 60 Vbeta primers and 13 Jbeta primers. Sequencing used immunoSEQ multiplex PCR; TCRdb keeps in-frame clones, though not all of them. In the table there are 200,000 to 250,000 clones, about 80% of which are singletons. CDR1 MNHEY and CDR2 SVGAGI come from the germline V gene. The germline V and J ends were trimmed by 4 bases and 4 bases, with 19 bases remaining between them. The CDR3 runs to 16 residues. The receptor was isolated from a woman in her 40s in good health and CMV-seronegative. The sequenced material came from PBMCs. This chain uses TRBV6-5 with TRBJ1-2; tentatively, D is TRBD1 (6 bases). For the CDR3, the DNA is TGTGCCAGCAGTTTGCTCAGGGGTCCGGATTCCTATGGCTACACCTTC. Translating it yields CASSLLRGPDSYGYTF.